Shown below are 11 T cell receptor beta chains from a single sample sequenced in a study of blood T cells in healthy people across ages. Alongside a J-beta primer mix, a sample-barcoded 5' primer served in a second PCR lasting roughly 7 to 11 cycles. Via MiXCR, TCRdb re-called the 5' RACE reads, giving one row per CDR3 protein. The sample shows 450,000 to 650,000 distinct CDR3 sequences, around 24% of them seen only once. In addition, the sample was reused for a study of T cells of mothers and their children.

The sample was blood. The source is a boy aged 5 to 17 in good health.

The J gene is TRBJ1-4, the V gene TRBV29-1, with D uncertain. Germline V lookup: CDR1 SQVTM, CDR2 ANQGSEA. The CDR3 is made up of 13 amino acids. Trimming pared 7 bases from V and 8 bases from J, leaving 17 bases between. The CDR3 nucleotides are TGCAGCGCTGTATTGTACCAGACGGAAAAACTGTTTTTT. Translated: CSAVLYQTEKLFF.

This clonotype was detected once. Sequence at one end of the junction differs from germline and may be a read error. V gene TRBV6-1 combines with J gene TRBJ2-5, with 7 nucleotides matching TRBD1. The CDR3 is made up of 15 amino acids. CDR1 is MNHNS, CDR2 SASEGT, per germline. The CDR3 is CASSPLRQGGETQYF. DNA of the CDR3: TGCGCCAGCAGTCCCCTTCGACAGGGTGGAGAGACCCAGTACTTC.

A few counts support this clonotype. The chain is built from TRBV12-3 or TRBV12-4 and TRBJ2-2; no clear D gene. Between the trimmed V and J ends, which lost 8 bases and 5 bases, there was a span of 15 bases. There are 14 residues in the CDR3. The CDR3 sequence is CASFPRPVTGELFF. The CDR3, as DNA: TGTGCCAGCTTTCCTCGGCCGGTAACCGGGGAGCTGTTTTTT.

This clonotype has a handful of counts. The chain couples TRBV6-1 to TRBJ2-4; D uncertain. The CDR3 sequence is 13 residues long. Trimming removed 5 bases at V and 3 bases at J, with 8 bases between. The V gene's germline CDR1 is MNHNS and CDR2 SASEGT. The CDR3 here is CASSSGVKNIQYF. The CDR3 DNA reads TGTGCCAGCAGTTCAGGAGTCAAAAACATTCAGTACTTC.

The V and J genes are TRBV20-1 and TRBJ1-4; D possibly corresponds to TRBD1 (5 bases). CDR1 and CDR2 (germline): DFQATT, SNEGSKA (reference sequence). This CDR3 is built from 16 residues. The germline V and J ends were trimmed by 5 bases and 4 bases, with 20 bases remaining between them. In DNA, the CDR3 is TGCAGTGCTCCCCCCAGGGCAGGCCCCTTTAATGAAAAACTGTTTTTT. Encoded protein: CSAPPRAGPFNEKLFF.

With regard to this clonotype: This may be a read error: a much more frequent sequence differs by one nucleotide. The chain combines TRBV6-4 with TRBJ2-3; tentative D call: TRBD2 (5 bases). Looked up from germline, CDR1 is MRHNA and CDR2 is SNTAGT. The length of the CDR3 is 14 residues. CDR3 DNA: TGTACCAGCAGTGAGGGAGTTAGCACAGATACGCAGTATTTT. Its translation is CTSSEGVSTDTQYF.

The gene calls are TRBV20-1 and TRBJ2-1; 7 nucleotides line up with TRBD2. The germline V gene has CDR1 DFQATT and CDR2 SNEGSKA (reference sequence). The CDR3 totals 18 residues. After removal of 1 base from V and 2 bases from J, the junction contained 14 bases not matched to a gene. The CDR3 DNA reads as TGCAGTGCTAGAGGATACCTCTCCCCGAGCGGGACCTACAATGAGCAGTTCTTC. Translated, it gives CSARGYLSPSGTYNEQFF.

This clonotype was observed a handful of times. The chain links TRBV20-1 to TRBJ1-5; tentative D call: TRBD1 (6 bases). Germline assignment: CDR1 DFQATT and CDR2 SNEGSKA (reference sequence). This CDR3 is 16 amino acids long. V dropped 0 bases and J dropped 7 bases, with 19 bases sitting between them. The CDR3 here is CSARDRRGPLGQPQHF. CDR3 in DNA: TGCAGTGCTAGAGATCGTCGGGGGCCGCTAGGCCAGCCCCAGCATTTT.

The chain combines TRBV3-1 with TRBJ2-7; 7 nucleotides align to TRBD2. Unmatched junction bases numbered 5, after V lost 4 bases and J lost 5 bases. The CDR3 is 13 residues long. Germline V gene data show CDR1 as LGHDT and CDR2 as YNNKEL (reference sequence). The CDR3: CASSRGGGNEQYF. The CDR3 coding sequence is TGTGCCAGCAGCCGGGGCGGGGGTAACGAGCAGTACTTC.

V gene TRBV5-1 combines with J gene TRBJ2-1; 11 nucleotides line up with TRBD2. The CDR3 covers 16 residues. The V and J ends lost 0 bases and 4 bases, in that order; junction bases with no gene match: 3. The germline V gene encodes CDR1 SGHRS and CDR2 YFSETQ. For the CDR3, the DNA is TGCGCCAGCAGCTTGGTGACTAGCGGGATTTACAATGAGCAGTTCTTC. Amino acid sequence: CASSLVTSGIYNEQFF.

In this sample, this clonotype turned up a few times. Since a much larger clone is just one base distant, this may be a read error. The J gene is TRBJ2-7, the V gene TRBV25-1; D not resolved. This CDR3 contains 12 residues. Germline loops: CDR1 MGHDK, CDR2 SYGVNS. V lost 7 bases and J 6 bases, leaving 13 bases between the germline ends. The CDR3 DNA is TGTGCCAGCAAGGGCGAAGGCTCCGAGCAGTACTTC. This gives the protein CASKGEGSEQYF.